This T cell receptor beta chain derives from a study of Ad26.COV2.S vaccination and SARS-CoV-2 variants. Study information: A COV1001 Ad26.COV2.S trial-arm participant provided the sample. Dosing was one shot or two shots 56 days apart.

Data came from immunoSEQ multiplex PCR; TCRdb stores just in-frame clones and leaves some out. The data contain approximately 480,000 clones, 87% of them singletons. CDR1 MDHEN and CDR2 SYDVKM come from the germline V gene. The CDR3 sequence is 13 residues long. The V and J ends lost 9 bases and 2 bases respectively, with 13 bases between them. As to treatment: some 19 received Ad26.COV2.S at low or high dose, single or two shots; roughly 5 received placebo; per-sample allocation not given. After the first vaccine or placebo injection, samples were drawn on day 63. Donation was by an adult aged 18-55 years who was in Boston. This vaccine is an Ad26 vector that expresses the Wuhan-strain SARS-CoV-2 spike.

Sequences were derived from peripheral blood, sampled in a trial of Ad26.COV2.S vaccine versus placebo. The gene calls are TRBV28 and TRBJ1-2, with TRBD1 as a possible D gene (6 bases). This sequence originates from a person between 18 and 60 years old who received the Ad26.COV2.S COVID-19 vaccine or a placebo. This CDR3 reads CASHAQGNYGYTF. For the CDR3, the DNA is TGTGCCAGTCACGCACAGGGCAACTATGGCTACACCTTC.